Following are 23 T cell receptor beta chains from one sample sequenced in a study of blood T cell repertoires in COVID-19. Data came from immunoSEQ multiplex PCR; TCRdb stores just in-frame clones and leaves some out. The sample holds fewer than 300,000 clones, 90% to 95% seen once. Sample: peripheral blood. The receptors originated from a woman aged 25 to 45 with COVID-19, enrolled during active disease.

The CDR3 DNA follows: TGCAGCGGGGCCGGGACAGGGTCCGGGGAGCAGTACTTC. Protein product: CSGAGTGSGEQYF. The V and J genes are TRBV29-1 and TRBJ2-7, with 9 bases fitting TRBD1. V shed 7 bases and J 7 bases; nucleotides not matched to a gene: 11. Germline CDR1 SQVTM, CDR2 ANQGSEA. This CDR3 region has 13 residues.

CDR3 amino acids: CASSRDRGSGYTF. CDR3 bases: TGTGCCAGCAGCCGGGACAGGGGAAGTGGCTACACCTTC. The chain recombines TRBV5-4 with TRBJ1-2; TRBD1 matches 10 bases. V dropped 4 bases and J dropped 7; count of bases not matched to a gene: 4. CDR1 and CDR2 from the germline V gene are SGHNT and YYREEE (reference sequence). The CDR3 runs to 13 residues. Full variable domain (rest looked up from reference TRBV5-4 and TRBJ1-2): ETGVTQSPTHLIKTRGQQVTLRCSSQSGHNTVSWYQQALGQGPQFIFQYYREEENGRGNFPPRFSGLQFPNYSSELNVNALELDDSALYLCASSRDRGSGYTFGSGTRLTVV.

The genes are TRBV15 and TRBJ2-7; D possibly corresponds to TRBD2 (6 bases). V dropped 1 base and J dropped 0 bases, with 10 bases sitting between them. Germline V gene sequence: CDR1 LNHNV, CDR2 YYDKDF (reference sequence). The CDR3 is 15 amino acids. The DNA for the CDR3 is TGTGCCACCAGCAGAGCAGCCGGGAGCTCCTACGAGCAGTACTTC. This encodes CATSRAAGSSYEQYF.

In its sample, this clone was seen a few times. CDR3 in amino acids: CASSYTTGGVELFF. CDR3 in DNA: TGTGCCAGCAGTTACACTACAGGGGGCGTAGAACTGTTTTTT. The chain carries TRBV6-5 and TRBJ1-4, with 9 bases lining up with TRBD1. This CDR3 spans 14 amino acids. Losses at the gene ends were 2 bases for V and 12 bases for J; bases not matched to a gene: 7. Per germline, CDR1 MNHEY and CDR2 SVGAGI.

This chain connects TRBV7-7 to TRBJ2-5; TRBD2 might be the D (5 bases). Trimming removed 5 bases at V and 5 bases at J, with 18 bases between. CDR1 SSHAT and CDR2 FNYEAQ come from the germline V gene (reference sequence). This CDR3 is built from 15 residues. The CDR3 DNA is TGTGCCAGCAGCCTAGGACGCCCGAGGGATGAGACCCAGTACTTC. It translates to CASSLGRPRDETQYF.

V is TRBV7-9 and J is TRBJ2-7, with D unclear. Trimming shortened V by 5 bases and J by 2 bases, and 16 bases separated the two germline ends. This CDR3 region has 15 residues. Looked up from germline, CDR1 is SEHNR and CDR2 is FQNEAQ (reference sequence). CDR3 protein: CASSPPAYGAYEQYF. CDR3 nucleotide sequence: TGTGCCAGCAGCCCCCCGGCCTACGGAGCCTACGAGCAGTACTTC.

The chain recombines TRBV11-3 with TRBJ1-1; 8 nucleotides line up with TRBD1. Looked up from germline, CDR1 is SGHNT and CDR2 is YENEEA. The CDR3 runs to 13 residues. Trimming at V came to 5 bases and at J to 8 bases, leaving 7 bases not matched to a gene. CDR3 in amino acids: CASSTGQGGEAFF. The DNA of the CDR3 is TGTGCCAGCAGCACCGGACAGGGCGGAGAAGCTTTCTTT.

This chain connects TRBV6-6 to TRBJ1-1; D is undetermined. The CDR3 contains 13 residues. V was trimmed by 0 bases and J by 8 bases, leaving 10 bases between them. CDR1 and CDR2 from the germline V gene are MNHNY and SVGAGI (reference sequence). CDR3 region: CASSYSNGVEAFF. In DNA, the CDR3 is TGTGCCAGCAGTTACTCGAACGGAGTAGAAGCTTTCTTT.

The J gene is TRBJ1-4, the V gene TRBV5-4; TRBD1 matches at 8 bases. The germline CDR1 and CDR2 sequences are SGHNT and YYREEE (reference sequence). The junction had 0 bases not matched to a gene; V was cut back by 0 bases and J by 8 bases. The CDR3 is 13 amino acids. CDR3 loop: CASSLGTGEKLFF. The CDR3 DNA follows: TGTGCCAGCAGCTTGGGGACAGGGGAAAAACTGTTTTTT.

The chain combines TRBV16 with TRBJ2-2, with unresolved D. This CDR3 region has 15 residues. The germline V gene has CDR1 KGHSY and CDR2 FQNENV. Deletions cut 0 bases from V and 2 bases from J, with 7 bases between. CDR3 nucleotide sequence: TGTGCCAGCAGCCAATCGGGCCCCAACACCGGGGAGCTGTTTTTT. It codes for CASSQSGPNTGELFF.

The chain joins TRBV7-6 to TRBJ2-3; 10 bases are shared with TRBD2. The CDR3 length is 15 residues. Germline V lookup: CDR1 SGHVS, CDR2 FNYEAQ. V dropped 4 bases and J dropped 1; count of bases not matched to a gene: 2. The CDR3 protein is CASSWTSGGTDTQYF. The CDR3 nucleotides read TGTGCCAGCAGCTGGACTAGCGGAGGCACAGATACGCAGTATTTT.

The gene calls are TRBV3-1 (or the pseudogene TRBV3-2) and TRBJ1-2; D call uncertain. CDR1 and CDR2 from the germline V gene are LGHDT and YNNKEL (reference sequence). The CDR3 is made up of 15 amino acids. V was trimmed by 4 bases and J by 4 bases, leaving 16 bases between them. This chain's CDR3 is CASSLTRGLGYGYTF. The CDR3 DNA reads TGTGCCAGCAGCCTCACCAGAGGACTGGGCTATGGCTACACCTTC.

The rearrangement links TRBV6-6 to TRBJ1-2; D not certain. Germline values: CDR1 MNHNY, CDR2 SVGAGI (reference sequence). V lost 2 bases, J lost 2 bases, and 3 bases lay in between. The CDR3 totals 12 residues. In DNA form, the CDR3 reads TGTGCCAGCAGTTACGGCAACTATGGCTACACCTTC. Amino acid sequence: CASSYGNYGYTF.

The J gene is TRBJ1-2, the V gene TRBV19; no clear D gene. Germline V CDR1 and CDR2: LNHDA, SQIVND (reference sequence). CDR3 length: 15 residues. V dropped 3 bases and J dropped 0 bases, with 11 bases sitting between them. The CDR3 bases are TGTGCCAGTAGTATCTTGGGGAGGACTAACTATGGCTACACCTTC. It translates to CASSILGRTNYGYTF.

The rearrangement links TRBV6-5 to TRBJ1-1; D remains ambiguous. Germline-derived CDR1 and CDR2 are MNHEY and SVGAGI. Trimming stripped 6 bases from V and 0 bases from J, with 14 bases between. The CDR3 has 15 amino acids. CDR3 region: CASRFTINMNTEAFF. CDR3 in DNA: TGTGCCAGCAGATTCACTATCAACATGAACACTGAAGCTTTCTTT.

This clone was observed a single time. This chain joins TRBV5-5 and TRBJ1-2, with a possible D match to TRBD1 (6 bases). The CDR3 runs to 16 residues. Germline V gene lookup returns CDR1 SGHKS and CDR2 YYEKEE (reference sequence). The V end lost 3 bases, the J end lost 4 bases, and 19 bases lay between the germline ends. This CDR3 is CASSSTFTGLPYGYTF. The DNA for the CDR3 is TGTGCCAGCAGCTCAACCTTCACAGGGTTACCCTATGGCTACACCTTC.

The rearrangement joins TRBV18 to TRBJ1-1; D is ambiguous. There are 12 residues in the CDR3. V lost 2 bases, J lost 4 bases, and 5 bases lay in between. The germline gives CDR1 KGHSH, CDR2 LQKENI. Here the CDR3 reads CASSPDTTEAFF. CDR3 sequence (DNA): TGTGCCAGCTCACCAGACACCACTGAAGCTTTCTTT.

The chain carries TRBV19 and TRBJ2-5; 10 bases map to TRBD1. The CDR3 sequence is 16 residues long. CDR1 is LNHDA, CDR2 SQIVND, per germline (reference sequence). V lost 4 bases and J lost 5; bases outside the gene matches: 10. The CDR3 DNA reads as TGTGCCAGTAGTACCCGGGACAGGGGCAGTTGGGAGACCCAGTACTTC. Translating gives CASSTRDRGSWETQYF.

This rearrangement joins TRBV7-3 to TRBJ1-2, with 7 bases identical to TRBD1. This CDR3 has 14 amino acids. Germline loops: CDR1 SGHTA, CDR2 FQGTGA. Germline trimming cut 1 base from V and 4 bases from J; bases unmatched to any gene: 3. The CDR3 is CASSLMGDSYGYTF. For the CDR3, the DNA is TGTGCCAGCAGCTTAATGGGGGACAGCTATGGCTACACCTTC.

The chain has TRBV28 and TRBJ2-1; 13 nucleotides match TRBD2. Germline V CDR1 and CDR2: MDHEN, SYDVKM. This CDR3 is built from 15 residues. Germline trimming cut 6 bases from V and 7 bases from J; bases unmatched to any gene: 6. The CDR3 region is CASRSGTSGKNEQFF. CDR3 nucleotides: TGTGCCAGCAGGTCCGGGACTAGCGGGAAGAATGAGCAGTTCTTC.

The rearrangement joins TRBV6-5 to TRBJ1-1; D call uncertain. Between the trimmed V and J ends, which lost 7 bases and 1 base, there was a span of 7 bases. Germline lookup yields CDR1 MNHEY and CDR2 SVGAGI. The CDR3 length is 12 residues. CDR3 residues: CASTRQNTEAFF. The CDR3 bases are TGTGCCAGCACGAGACAGAACACTGAAGCTTTCTTT.

The J gene is TRBJ1-2, the V gene TRBV6-5; D remains ambiguous. From germline, CDR1 is MNHEY and CDR2 SVGAGI. There are 13 residues in the CDR3. The V and J ends lost 4 bases and 4 bases respectively, with 10 bases between them. CDR3 DNA sequence: TGTGCCAGCAGTTCTACCCCGGGCTATGGCTACACCTTC. Encoded protein: CASSSTPGYGYTF.

The chain employs TRBV5-4 and TRBJ2-7; 9 bases align to TRBD1. The CDR3 loop spans 15 amino acids. V trimming: 4 bases; J trimming: 2 bases; junction bases outside the gene matches: 7. From germline, CDR1 is SGHNT and CDR2 YYREEE (reference sequence). The CDR3 region has the DNA TGTGCCAGCAGCGCAGAACAGGGGGCCACCTACGAGCAGTACTTC. Translation: CASSAEQGATYEQYF.